This entry describes one T cell receptor (beta chain). Its target is unknown. The entry originates in a study of T cells after yellow fever vaccination. MiXCR, applied by TCRdb to the 5' RACE reads, yields one record per CDR3 protein. The sample yields nearly 350,000 distinct CDR3 sequences, roughly 8.6% seen once. Study observations and caveats: The study noted that FACS-sorted repertoires could contain abundant clonotypes contaminating from the bulk population. Once the booster was given, most primary-vaccination clones reappeared, at about 97% for CD4 and roughly 86% for CD8.

Germline V gene sequence: CDR1 LGHNA, CDR2 YSLEER. The CDR3 contains 15 residues. With V trimmed by 1 base and J by 9 bases, 9 bases remained unmatched. The chain is built from TRBV4-3 and TRBJ2-3; 8 nucleotides line up with TRBD2. The sample here was PBMCs, taken about 49 days after the first yellow fever vaccination. This TCR came from a man between 18 and 35 years old who received the YFV17D yellow fever vaccine. CDR3 bases: TGCGCCAGCAGCCAAGCCCGGGGGGGCGTTTACACGCAGTATTTT. Translated: CASSQARGGVYTQYF.